One sample yielded the 32 T cell receptor beta chains listed below, sequenced in a study of T cells expressing NK-cell markers. For each CDR3 protein, TCRdb gives one entry from its re-call of the 5' RACE reads, without DNA. The table for this sample gives 200,000 to 300,000 distinct CDR3 sequences. Input material: blood T cells: a sorted CD56 or NKG2C T cell subset, CD4+ or CD8+ T cells, or bulk PBMC T cells (not recorded which). The receptors originated from a man younger than 35 in good health.

The chain uses TRBV5-1 and TRBJ2-7. Germline V gives CDR1 SGHRS, CDR2 YFSETQ. The CDR3 loop spans 15 amino acids. The CDR3 sequence is CASSHSERSFYEQYF.

The genes are TRBV20-1 and TRBJ1-1. The CDR3 contains 16 residues. The germline V gene encodes CDR1 DFQATT and CDR2 SNEGSKA (reference sequence). CDR3 region: CSARDGRGGARTEAFF.

The CDR3: CATSLRTSSYNEQFF. V is TRBV15 and J is TRBJ2-1; TCRdb's D call, TRBD2, is unchecked because there is no DNA. CDR3 length: 15 amino acids. Germline CDR1 is LNHNV and CDR2 is YYDKDF (reference sequence).

The chain recombines TRBV29-1 with TRBJ1-4; as DNA is missing, the TRBD1 call by TCRdb cannot be tested. The CDR3 has 13 amino acids. The germline CDR1 and CDR2 sequences are SQVTM and ANQGSEA. The CDR3 loop is CSVVGGRGEKLFF.

The chain links TRBV12-3 or TRBV12-4 to TRBJ2-1; without DNA, the TCRdb call of TRBD1 cannot be checked. The CDR3 loop spans 15 amino acids. Here the CDR3 reads CASSLSGQNFDEQFF.

The rearrangement joins TRBV20-1 to TRBJ1-1; TCRdb designates TRBD1, a call that cannot be tested without DNA. The CDR3 is 12 amino acids. Germline assignment: CDR1 DFQATT and CDR2 SNEGSKA (reference sequence). CDR3 amino acids: CSAMTGGTEAFF.

This chain links TRBV5-1 with TRBJ2-1; TCRdb calls TRBD2, which cannot be checked without DNA. The V gene's germline CDR1 is SGHRS and CDR2 YFSETQ. This CDR3 is built from 16 residues. The CDR3 sequence is CASSLVLREGYNEQFF.

The CDR3 protein is CSVEHTGQKNTEAFF. The rearrangement joins TRBV29-1 to TRBJ1-1; there is no DNA to check the TCRdb D call of TRBD1. This CDR3 is built from 15 residues. Per the germline V gene, CDR1 is SQVTM and CDR2 is ANQGSEA. Full variable domain (outside the CDR3, taken from reference TRBV29-1 and TRBJ1-1): SAVISQKPSRDICQRGTSLTIQCQVDSQVTMMFWYRQQPGQSLTLIATANQGSEATYESGFVIDKFPISRPNLTFSTLTVSNMSPEDSSIYLCSVEHTGQKNTEAFFGQGTRLTVV.

This chain links TRBV5-1 with TRBJ1-5; absent DNA, TCRdb's TRBD1 call cannot be checked. CDR1 and CDR2 (germline): SGHRS, YFSETQ. The CDR3 covers 14 residues. The CDR3 is CASSPNRVDQPQHF.

V usage is TRBV11-2 and J usage is TRBJ1-1. This CDR3 comprises 13 residues. The germline CDR1 and CDR2 sequences are SGHAT and FQNNGV. The CDR3 here is CASSSRRNTEAFF.

The chain carries TRBV10-3 and TRBJ2-1; there is no DNA to check the TCRdb D call of TRBD2. This CDR3 has 16 residues. Germline CDR1 reads ENHRY; CDR2 reads SYGVKD. The CDR3 loop is CAISRLAEGLRHEQFF.

V usage is TRBV7-9 and J usage is TRBJ2-1; the TCRdb D gene call, TRBD1, has no DNA to confirm it. Looked up from germline, CDR1 is SEHNR and CDR2 is FQNEAQ (reference sequence). This CDR3 region has 14 residues. Here the CDR3 reads CASGDSRSYNEQFF. The full variable domain, its missing parts supplied by reference TRBV7-9 and TRBJ2-1, is DTGVSQNPRHKITKRGQNVTFRCDPISEHNRLYWYRQTLGQGPEFLTYFQNEAQLEKSRLLSDRFSAERPKGSFSTLEIQRTEQGDSAMYLCASGDSRSYNEQFFGPGTRLTVL.

The chain combines TRBV12-3 or TRBV12-4 with TRBJ2-2; the D call of TRBD2 rests on TCRdb alone, since no DNA is present to check it. The CDR3 covers 14 residues. The CDR3 sequence is CATRELAGTGELFF.

The chain carries TRBV19 and TRBJ1-2; as DNA is missing, the TRBD1 call by TCRdb cannot be tested. This CDR3 spans 14 amino acids. Germline-derived CDR1 and CDR2 are LNHDA and SQIVND (reference sequence). The CDR3 region is CASTGQPFNYGYTF.

The chain joins TRBV6-1 to TRBJ2-1; the D call of TRBD2 rests on TCRdb alone, since no DNA is present to check it. Per the germline V gene, CDR1 is MNHNS and CDR2 is SASEGT. The CDR3 is made up of 16 amino acids. The CDR3 is CASRIAGGLTYNEQFF.

This chain joins TRBV7-2 and TRBJ1-4; there is no DNA to check the TCRdb D call of TRBD1. CDR3 length: 16 amino acids. From germline, CDR1 is SGHTA and CDR2 FQGNSA. The CDR3 spells CASSEQGRATNEKLFF.

V gene TRBV29-1 combines with J gene TRBJ1-2. Germline lookup yields CDR1 SQVTM and CDR2 ANQGSEA. The CDR3 runs to 12 residues. CDR3 region: CSVDSPNYGYTF.

This chain joins TRBV7-2 and TRBJ2-1. Germline-derived CDR1 and CDR2 are SGHTA and FQGNSA. The CDR3 has 14 residues. Here the CDR3 reads CASSARLQANEQFF.

The chain couples TRBV12-3 or TRBV12-4 to TRBJ2-3; absent DNA, TCRdb's TRBD1 call cannot be checked. This CDR3 contains 15 residues. CDR3 sequence: CASSLRAGRADTQYF.

This rearrangement joins TRBV12-3 or TRBV12-4 to TRBJ2-4; TCRdb calls TRBD1, which cannot be checked without DNA. CDR3 length: 14 residues. The CDR3 reads CASRETGVFDIQYF.

This chain uses TRBV20-1 with TRBJ1-5; without DNA, the TCRdb call of TRBD1 cannot be checked. The CDR3 runs 16 residues. Germline-derived CDR1 and CDR2 are DFQATT and SNEGSKA (reference sequence). The CDR3 here is CSATGTGQHTNQPQHF.

This sequence joins TRBV7-3 and TRBJ2-2; checking the TCRdb D call of TRBD2 is not possible without DNA. This CDR3 spans 18 amino acids. The germline CDR1 and CDR2 sequences are SGHTA and FQGTGA. Here the CDR3 reads CASSLPKEGGTNTGELFF. The whole variable domain, filled in from reference TRBV7-3 and TRBJ2-2, reads GAGVSQTPSNKVTEKGKYVELRCDPISGHTALYWYRQSLGQGPEFLIYFQGTGAADDSGLPNDRFFAVRPEGSVSTLKIQRTERGDSAVYLCASSLPKEGGTNTGELFFGEGSRLTVL.

The chain is built from TRBV27 and TRBJ2-5; TCRdb lists TRBD1, though no DNA is available to test this call. This CDR3 contains 13 residues. Germline CDR1 reads MNHEY; CDR2 reads SMNVEV (reference sequence). The CDR3 sequence: CASSSLSSETQYF.

The rearrangement joins TRBV13 to TRBJ2-3. CDR3 size: 14 residues. From germline, CDR1 is PRHDT and CDR2 FYEKMQ (reference sequence). CDR3 residues: CASSLGAHTDTQYF.

The chain links TRBV7-2 to TRBJ2-1; TCRdb lists TRBD1, though no DNA is available to test this call. Germline V gene sequence: CDR1 SGHTA, CDR2 FQGNSA. The CDR3 is 17 residues long. CDR3 region: CASSLVGGDSLYNEQFF.

This chain links TRBV11-3 with TRBJ1-1. CDR1 SGHNT and CDR2 YENEEA come from the germline V gene. The CDR3 sequence is 13 residues long. The CDR3 loop reads CASSLVGQPEAFF.

J is TRBJ2-7 and V is TRBV5-6; the D call of TRBD2 rests on TCRdb alone, since no DNA is present to check it. The germline CDR1 and CDR2 sequences are SGHDT and YYEEEE. The CDR3 runs 16 residues. CDR3 loop: CASSSPRGGYDYEQYF.

The V call is TRBV6-5, the J call TRBJ2-1; no DNA is available, so the TRBD1 call from TCRdb remains unchecked. CDR3 length: 19 residues. Germline V lookup: CDR1 MNHEY, CDR2 SVGAGI. CDR3: CASSFIPRRGGSSYNEQFF.

The gene calls are TRBV5-8 and TRBJ2-5; TCRdb calls TRBD1, which cannot be checked without DNA. This CDR3 comprises 15 residues. Germline CDR1 SGHTS, CDR2 YDEGEE. CDR3 loop: CASSLYGTDQETQYF.

The CDR3 sequence is CASSLKAGASGAYNEQFF. This chain uses TRBV12-3 or TRBV12-4 with TRBJ2-1; TCRdb's D gene call, TRBD2, goes unchecked for lack of DNA. The CDR3 is made up of 18 amino acids.

The chain is built from TRBV24-1 and TRBJ2-1; absent DNA, TCRdb's TRBD2 call cannot be checked. The CDR3 has 15 residues. Germline V CDR1 and CDR2: KGHDR, SFDVKD. The CDR3 spells CATSGAGGRNNEQFF.

The chain is built from TRBV6-1 and TRBJ2-5; with no DNA, the TCRdb D assignment of TRBD2 cannot be verified. Germline V gene lookup returns CDR1 MNHNS and CDR2 SASEGT. This CDR3 spans 13 amino acids. The CDR3 protein is CASSRLGEETQYF.